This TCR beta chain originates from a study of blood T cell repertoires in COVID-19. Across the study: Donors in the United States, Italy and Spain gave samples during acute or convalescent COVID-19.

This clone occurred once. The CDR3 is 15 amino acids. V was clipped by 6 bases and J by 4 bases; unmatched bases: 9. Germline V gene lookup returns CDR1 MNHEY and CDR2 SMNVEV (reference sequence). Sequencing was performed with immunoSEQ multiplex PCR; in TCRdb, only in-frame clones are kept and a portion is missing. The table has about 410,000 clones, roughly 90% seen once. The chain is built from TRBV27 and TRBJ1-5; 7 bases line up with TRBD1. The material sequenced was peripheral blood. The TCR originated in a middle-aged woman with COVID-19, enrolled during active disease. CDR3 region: CASRRRTGANQPQHF. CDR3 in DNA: TGTGCCAGCAGACGGCGGACAGGAGCAAATCAGCCCCAGCATTTT.